Sequencing of this T cell receptor beta chain was carried out in a study of blood T cell repertoires in COVID-19. Enrolled through a virtual design, the participants were between 18 and 89 years of age and came from about two dozen US areas. The study assigned cohorts using participant-reported clinical history. In the authors' workflow: Estimated nucleated cell counts came from reference gene primer amplification. The protocol was immunoSEQ multiplex PCR, while the TCRdb copy is restricted to in-frame clones and leaves out a portion. That table is the source of V, J and clone size, and D and trimming were worked out from the DNA. Of roughly 430,000 clones in the sample, 88% are singletons; the top ten hold roughly 1.9%. The CDR3 is 17 amino acids. V trimming: 3 bases; J trimming: 0 bases; junction bases outside the gene matches: 6. Germline V gene lookup returns CDR1 SGHRS and CDR2 YFSETQ.

V usage is TRBV5-1 and J usage is TRBJ2-3; 11 nucleotides agree with TRBD2. The sequence came from a woman between 35 and 50 years old with acute COVID-19. The sequencing sample was made of PBMCs or T cells enriched from blood (not recorded which). The CDR3 DNA is TGCGCCAGCAGCTCGGCTAGCGGGGGGTCTAGCACAGATACGCAGTATTTT. This sequence encodes CASSSASGGSSTDTQYF.